These 32 T cell receptor beta chains originate from one sample sequenced in a study of blood T cell repertoires in COVID-19. Clones were sequenced by immunoSEQ multiplex PCR, and TCRdb holds only the in-frame ones, with some missing. This table holds some 150,000 clones, under 85% found once. The sample comprised peripheral blood. The receptors were gathered from a man in his fifties or sixties with COVID-19, enrolled during active disease.

The chain has TRBV18 and TRBJ2-1; 7 bases match TRBD2. Germline V gives CDR1 KGHSH, CDR2 LQKENI. V trimming: 2 bases; J trimming: 0 bases; junction bases outside the gene matches: 4. There are 16 residues in the CDR3. The CDR3 DNA reads as TGTGCCAGCTCACCAATGACTAGCCACTCCTACAATGAGCAGTTCTTC. Protein: CASSPMTSHSYNEQFF. Drawing the rest from reference TRBV18 and TRBJ2-1, the complete variable domain is NAGVMQNPRHLVRRRGQEARLRCSPMKGHSHVYWYRQLPEEGLKFMVYLQKENIIDESGMPKERFSAEFPKEGPSILRIQQVVRGDSAAYFCASSPMTSHSYNEQFFGPGTRLTVL.

The rearrangement links TRBV9 to TRBJ1-2, with 9 nucleotides matching TRBD1. V lost 6 bases and J lost 7; bases outside the gene matches: 13. Per the germline V gene, CDR1 is SGDLS and CDR2 is YYNGEE. This CDR3 is built from 15 residues. The CDR3 sequence is CASTPRPGTGSGYTF. CDR3 nucleotides: TGTGCCAGCACCCCACGCCCCGGGACAGGGTCTGGCTACACCTTC.

As concerns this clone: The sample has other DNA sequences that encode this CDR3 too. This rearrangement joins TRBV14 to TRBJ1-1; D perhaps matches TRBD1 (6 bases). V was pared by 1 base and J by 0 bases, with 9 bases between. The CDR3 spans 15 residues. CDR1 and CDR2 (germline): SGHDN, FVKESK. Written as DNA, the CDR3 is TGTGCCAGCAGCCAAGGGGGGGGCTTGAACACTGAAGCTTTCTTT. It yields the protein CASSQGGGLNTEAFF.

The chain carries TRBV24-1 and TRBJ2-1; possible D gene TRBD2, 6 bases. The CDR3 length is 15 residues. The V end was cut by 5 bases, the J end by 7 bases, with 17 bases between. Germline CDR1 KGHDR, CDR2 SFDVKD. CDR3 bases: TGTGCCACCAGTGCCGCGACTAGGGACCATAATGAGCAGTTCTTC. Amino acid sequence: CATSAATRDHNEQFF.

The chain uses TRBV7-9 and TRBJ1-5, with D possibly being TRBD1 (6 bases). The CDR3 loop spans 15 amino acids. The germline CDR1 and CDR2 sequences are SEHNR and FQNEAQ (reference sequence). Trimming shortened V by 1 base and J by 3 bases, and 10 bases separated the two germline ends. The CDR3 nucleotides are TGTGCCAGCAGCTTAGGTGGACAGACCAATCAGCCCCAGCATTTT. This gives the protein CASSLGGQTNQPQHF.

Many counts were recorded for this clone. The genes are TRBV4-2 and TRBJ2-7; 8 bases map to TRBD2. The CDR3 loop spans 14 amino acids. In germline, CDR1 is LGHNA, CDR2 YNFKEQ. V gave up 1 base and J gave up 9 bases; unmatched junction bases: 8. The CDR3 DNA reads TGTGCCAGCAGCCAAGCTGGGGGCGCGGGAGGGCAGTACTTC. Translated: CASSQAGGAGGQYF.

The V and J genes are TRBV3-1 (or the pseudogene TRBV3-2) and TRBJ1-1; D gene uncertain. V dropped 3 bases and J dropped 5 bases, with 10 bases sitting between them. Per the germline V gene, CDR1 is LGHDT and CDR2 is YNNKEL (reference sequence). The CDR3 consists of 13 residues. CDR3 in amino acids: CASSHLAGTEAFF. The CDR3 nucleotides read TGTGCCAGCAGCCACCTAGCTGGGACTGAAGCTTTCTTT.

V gene TRBV15 combines with J gene TRBJ1-1, with D maybe TRBD1 (5 bases). The CDR3 is 15 amino acids. Per germline, CDR1 LNHNV and CDR2 YYDKDF (reference sequence). V was pared by 2 bases and J by 4 bases, with 14 bases between. The CDR3 coding sequence is TGTGCCACCAGCAGAATCTCAGGGTCGTCCACTGAAGCTTTCTTT. The encoded protein is CATSRISGSSTEAFF.

The V and J genes are TRBV3-1 (or the pseudogene TRBV3-2) and TRBJ2-1; maybe TRBD1 (5 bases). Germline CDR1 is LGHDT and CDR2 is YNNKEL (reference sequence). The germline V and J ends were trimmed by 1 base and 8 bases, with 9 bases remaining between them. The CDR3 covers 13 residues. CDR3 bases: TGTGCCAGCAGCCAAGCCAGGGCACATGAGCAGTTCTTC. It translates to CASSQARAHEQFF.

Regarding this clone: The same CDR3 arises from other DNA sequences in this sample as well. The chain combines TRBV24-1 with TRBJ1-5; 9 nucleotides line up with TRBD1. Germline CDR1 KGHDR, CDR2 SFDVKD. The CDR3 extends over 15 amino acids. J lost 5 bases, V lost 2 bases, and 3 bases had no gene match. The CDR3 DNA reads as TGTGCCACCAGTGATTCTGGACAGGGGTATCAGCCCCAGCATTTT. Translation gives CATSDSGQGYQPQHF.

The chain carries TRBV6-6 and TRBJ2-5; 9 bases line up with TRBD1. Germline V gene data show CDR1 as MNHNY and CDR2 as SVGAGI (reference sequence). The length of the CDR3 is 14 residues. With V trimmed by 6 bases and J by 3 bases, 5 bases remained unmatched. Here the CDR3 reads CASRYGTGKETQYF. The CDR3 region has the DNA TGTGCCAGCAGATACGGGACAGGGAAAGAGACCCAGTACTTC.

This rearrangement joins TRBV28 to TRBJ2-7; D perhaps matches TRBD1 (6 bases). Trimming took off 5 bases at V and 6 bases at J, with 14 bases between the two ends. The CDR3 is made up of 13 amino acids. Germline V gene data show CDR1 as MDHEN and CDR2 as SYDVKM. CDR3 bases: TGTGCCAGCAGTACCCCTGGACAGCGCGAGCAGTACTTC. Amino acids: CASSTPGQREQYF.

This clone was seen a handful of times. V gene TRBV11-2 combines with J gene TRBJ1-1, with a weak D call TRBD1 (5 bases). V lost 1 base and J 0 bases, leaving 12 bases between the germline ends. The CDR3 covers 16 residues. In germline, CDR1 is SGHAT, CDR2 FQNNGV. The CDR3 reads CASSLVTGTLNTEAFF. CDR3 nucleotide sequence: TGTGCCAGCAGCTTAGTTACGGGGACTTTGAACACTGAAGCTTTCTTT.

V and J are TRBV4-2 and TRBJ2-4; TRBD2 aligns across 8 bases. J lost 3 bases, V lost 1 base, and 8 bases had no gene match. Looked up from germline, CDR1 is LGHNA and CDR2 is YNFKEQ. This CDR3 comprises 17 residues. DNA for the CDR3: TGTGCCAGCAGCCAAGGGGATAGCGGGATGAGCAAAAACATTCAGTACTTC. This encodes CASSQGDSGMSKNIQYF.

The V and J genes are TRBV6-5 and TRBJ1-5, with 8 bases lining up with TRBD1. This CDR3 has 15 residues. Germline values: CDR1 MNHEY, CDR2 SVGAGI. The V and J ends lost 8 bases and 1 base, in that order; junction bases with no gene match: 7. The CDR3 sequence is CASGERTGSNQPQHF. The CDR3 nucleotides are TGTGCCAGCGGGGAGAGGACAGGGAGCAATCAGCCCCAGCATTTT.

The chain is built from TRBV18 and TRBJ2-1; weak D call: TRBD1 (5 bases). The V end lost 2 bases, the J end lost 8 bases, and 16 bases lay between the germline ends. CDR1 and CDR2 (germline): KGHSH, LQKENI. CDR3 length equals 15 residues. The DNA of the CDR3 is TGTGCCAGCTCACCAGGGGCTCAATCGGTGGATGAGCAGTTCTTC. Protein: CASSPGAQSVDEQFF.

The chain recombines TRBV29-1 with TRBJ2-1; D is perhaps TRBD1 (5 bases). Germline V gene lookup returns CDR1 SQVTM and CDR2 ANQGSEA. Trimming took off 5 bases at V and 2 bases at J, with 7 bases between the two ends. CDR3 size: 12 residues. CDR3 protein: CSVPRAYNEQFF. CDR3 sequence (DNA): TGCAGCGTTCCCAGGGCCTACAATGAGCAGTTCTTC.

This clone was observed once. The genes are TRBV19 and TRBJ1-3; TRBD1 agrees at 11 bases. The CDR3 is 14 residues long. Germline CDR1 reads LNHDA; CDR2 reads SQIVND (reference sequence). V lost 8 bases and J lost 3; bases outside the gene matches: 3. The CDR3 region is CASGQGAFGNTIYF. The DNA of the CDR3 is TGTGCCAGTGGACAGGGGGCTTTTGGAAACACCATATATTTT.

This sequence joins TRBV7-9 and TRBJ2-1; 9 bases are a match to TRBD1. The ends lost 10 bases at V and 8 bases at J; junction bases unmatched: 9. Germline V CDR1 and CDR2: SEHNR, FQNEAQ (reference sequence). The CDR3 is 13 amino acids. The CDR3 sequence is CAIGDRDFYEQFF. The CDR3 coding sequence is TGTGCCATCGGGGACAGGGATTTCTATGAGCAGTTCTTC.

The V and J genes are TRBV21-1 and TRBJ1-6; the DNA was not used to check the table's D call, TRBD1. TRBV21-1 counts as a pseudogene. The CDR3 loop spans 18 amino acids. The CDR3 DNA follows: TGTGCCAGCAGCAAAGAGGGAAGGACAGGGATATATAATTCACCCCTCCACTTT. This translates into CASSKEGRTGIYNSPLHF.

The chain couples TRBV6-6 to TRBJ2-5; 7 bases line up with TRBD1. J lost 2 bases, V lost 6 bases, and 9 bases had no gene match. Germline V CDR1 and CDR2: MNHNY, SVGAGI (reference sequence). The CDR3 is 15 amino acids. CDR3 amino acids: CASRSTDRVQETQYF. CDR3 nucleotide sequence: TGTGCCAGCAGGTCAACCGACAGGGTTCAAGAGACCCAGTACTTC.

The chain uses TRBV9 and TRBJ1-6, with a possible D match to TRBD1 (6 bases). The germline V and J ends were trimmed by 0 bases and 10 bases, with 23 bases remaining between them. Germline V gene lookup returns CDR1 SGDLS and CDR2 YYNGEE. This CDR3 contains 18 residues. This CDR3 reads CASSVGLGGRGEGSPLHF. CDR3 DNA: TGTGCCAGCAGCGTAGGGTTAGGCGGCAGGGGAGAGGGATCACCCCTCCACTTT.

The genes are TRBV25-1 and TRBJ1-2; no definite D call. V lost 1 base to trimming and J lost 7 bases, with 7 bases between them. CDR1 and CDR2 (germline): MGHDK, SYGVNS. The CDR3 is 12 amino acids. DNA of the CDR3: TGTGCCAGCAGTGAATGGAGGGTTGGCTACACCTTC. This translates into CASSEWRVGYTF.

The chain combines TRBV7-3 with TRBJ2-1; no clear D. Germline values: CDR1 SGHTA, CDR2 FQGTGA. V was cut by 1 base and J by 7 bases, with 17 bases left in between. This CDR3 region has 16 residues. The CDR3 bases are TGTGCCAGCAGCTTAATGGTACTAACCAGTATGAATGAGCAGTTCTTC. As protein: CASSLMVLTSMNEQFF. The full variable domain, completed using reference TRBV7-3 and TRBJ2-1, is GAGVSQTPSNKVTEKGKYVELRCDPISGHTALYWYRQSLGQGPEFLIYFQGTGAADDSGLPNDRFFAVRPEGSVSTLKIQRTERGDSAVYLCASSLMVLTSMNEQFFGPGTRLTVL.

This chain connects TRBV7-2 to TRBJ1-1; D may be TRBD1 (5 bases). V shed 3 bases and J shed 6 bases, with 14 bases lying between them. In germline, CDR1 is SGHTA, CDR2 FQGNSA. The CDR3 is 14 residues long. This CDR3 is CASSLGGLVAEAFF. DNA of the CDR3: TGTGCCAGCAGCTTGGGGGGATTGGTCGCTGAAGCTTTCTTT.

The chain joins TRBV6-6 to TRBJ2-6, with 7 bases that match TRBD1. Trimming took 5 bases from V and 0 from J; bases not matched to a gene: 16. The CDR3 has 20 residues. CDR1 and CDR2 (germline): MNHNY, SVGAGI (reference sequence). CDR3 sequence reads: CASSPLNRGTSTSGANVLTF. In DNA, the CDR3 is TGTGCCAGCAGTCCTCTGAACAGGGGAACATCTACCTCTGGGGCCAACGTCCTGACTTTC.

This clone has just one count. The CDR3 DNA reads as TGTGCCAGTAGTATCATTACAGGCAATCAGCCCCAGCATTTT. The encoded protein is CASSIITGNQPQHF. This rearrangement joins TRBV19 to TRBJ1-5, with D unresolved. There are 14 residues in the CDR3. Trimming pared 3 bases from V and 2 bases from J, leaving 8 bases between. Per germline, CDR1 LNHDA and CDR2 SQIVND (reference sequence).

The rearrangement uses TRBV24-1 and TRBJ1-1; the D is unclear. Trimming took 3 bases from V and 1 from J, leaving 8 bases between them. The V gene's germline CDR1 is KGHDR and CDR2 SFDVKD. This CDR3 region has 14 residues. The CDR3 coding sequence is TGTGCCACCAGTGATCCGGGAACGAACACTGAAGCTTTCTTT. Translation: CATSDPGTNTEAFF.

This chain connects TRBV5-1 to TRBJ2-5, with D possibly TRBD1 on 6 matching bases. CDR3 size: 14 residues. V lost 0 bases and J 2 bases, leaving 8 bases between the germline ends. The germline V gene has CDR1 SGHRS and CDR2 YFSETQ. The CDR3 DNA reads as TGCGCCAGCAGCTTGGACAGGGAACAAGAGACCCAGTACTTC. The encoded protein is CASSLDREQETQYF.

The V call is TRBV6-2 or TRBV6-3, the J call TRBJ2-2; D is possibly TRBD2 (6 bases). Germline V gene lookup returns CDR1 MNHEY and CDR2 SVGEGT. Trimming took off 2 bases at V and 0 bases at J, with 10 bases between the two ends. This CDR3 comprises 16 residues. CDR3 residues: CASSYAGLTNTGELFF. CDR3 coding DNA: TGTGCCAGCAGTTACGCGGGACTCACGAACACCGGGGAGCTGTTTTTT.

V gene TRBV14 combines with J gene TRBJ1-3, with D perhaps matching TRBD1 (5 bases). V was trimmed by 4 bases and J by 0 bases, leaving 16 bases between them. This CDR3 contains 17 residues. Germline CDR1 reads SGHDN; CDR2 reads FVKESK. CDR3 DNA sequence: TGTGCCAGCAGCCCTATCTCGGGACTGCACTCTGGAAACACCATATATTTT. Encoded protein: CASSPISGLHSGNTIYF.

This chain uses TRBV27 with TRBJ2-5, with 8 bases lining up with TRBD2. The J segment lost 5 bases and the V segment lost 6 bases, leaving 11 bases of the junction unmatched. CDR3 length: 15 amino acids. The germline V gene has CDR1 MNHEY and CDR2 SMNVEV (reference sequence). The chain's CDR3 is CASRISGRGRETQYF. The CDR3 coding sequence is TGTGCCAGCAGGATAAGCGGGAGAGGACGGGAGACCCAGTACTTC.